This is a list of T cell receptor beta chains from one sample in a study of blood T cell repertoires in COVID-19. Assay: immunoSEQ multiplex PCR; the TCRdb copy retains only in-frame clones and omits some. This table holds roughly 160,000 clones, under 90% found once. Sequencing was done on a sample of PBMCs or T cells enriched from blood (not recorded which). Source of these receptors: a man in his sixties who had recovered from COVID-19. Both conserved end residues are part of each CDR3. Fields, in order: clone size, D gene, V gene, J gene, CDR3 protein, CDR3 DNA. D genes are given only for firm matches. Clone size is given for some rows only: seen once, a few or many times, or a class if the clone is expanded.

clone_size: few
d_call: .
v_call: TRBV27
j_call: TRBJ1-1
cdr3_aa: CASNTGKWAEAFF
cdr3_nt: TGTGCCAGCAATACAGGGAAGTGGGCTGAAGCTTTCTTT

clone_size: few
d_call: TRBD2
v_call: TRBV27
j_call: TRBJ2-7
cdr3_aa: CASSANYLAASDEQYF
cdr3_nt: TGTGCCAGCAGTGCCAACTACCTAGCGGCCTCTGACGAGCAGTACTTC

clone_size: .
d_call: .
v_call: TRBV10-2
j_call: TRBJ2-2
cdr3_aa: CASSVGTPFRDTGELFF
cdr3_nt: TGCGCCAGCAGCGTGGGGACACCTTTTCGTGACACCGGGGAGCTGTTTTTT

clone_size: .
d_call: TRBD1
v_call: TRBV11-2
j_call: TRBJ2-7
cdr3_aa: CASSSGQGTYEQYF
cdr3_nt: TGTGCCAGCAGCTCGGGACAGGGGACCTACGAGCAGTACTTC

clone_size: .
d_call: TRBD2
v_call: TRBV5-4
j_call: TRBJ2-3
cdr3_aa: CASSLMRGGQTDTQYF
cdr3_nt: TGTGCCAGCAGCTTGATGCGGGGGGGGCAAACAGATACGCAGTATTTT

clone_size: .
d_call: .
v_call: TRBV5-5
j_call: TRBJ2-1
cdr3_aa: CASTRIRETNEQFF
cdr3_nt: TGTGCCAGCACCAGAATCAGGGAAACCAATGAGCAGTTCTTC

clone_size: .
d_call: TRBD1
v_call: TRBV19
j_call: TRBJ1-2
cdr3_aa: CASSTRQGANYGYTF
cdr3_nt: TGTGCCAGTAGTACGAGGCAGGGGGCGAACTATGGCTACACCTTC

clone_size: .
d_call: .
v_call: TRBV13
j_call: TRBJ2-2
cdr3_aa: CASSPLKTTGHSTGELFF
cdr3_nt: TGTGCCAGCAGCCCTCTAAAAACAACGGGACACTCCACCGGGGAGCTGTTTTTT

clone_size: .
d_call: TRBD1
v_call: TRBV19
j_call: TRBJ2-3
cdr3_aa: CASSNRGSADTQYF
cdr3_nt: TGTGCCAGTAGTAACAGGGGTTCCGCAGATACGCAGTATTTT

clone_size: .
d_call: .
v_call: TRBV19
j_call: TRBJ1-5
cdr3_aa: CASWVREGNQPQHF
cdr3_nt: TGTGCCAGCTGGGTTCGGGAGGGCAATCAGCCCCAGCATTTT

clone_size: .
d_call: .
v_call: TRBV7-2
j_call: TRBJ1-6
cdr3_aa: CASSLSENSPLHF
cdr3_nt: TGTGCCAGCAGCTTATCAGAAAATTCACCCCTCCACTTT

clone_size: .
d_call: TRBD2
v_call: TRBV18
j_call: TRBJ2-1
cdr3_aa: CASSPQSSGSSTEQFF
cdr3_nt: TGTGCCAGCTCACCTCAATCTAGCGGGAGTTCTACTGAGCAGTTCTTC

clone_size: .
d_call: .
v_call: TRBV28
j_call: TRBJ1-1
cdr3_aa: CASSSPGRRAFF
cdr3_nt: TGTGCCAGCAGTTCCCCAGGGCGTCGAGCTTTCTTT

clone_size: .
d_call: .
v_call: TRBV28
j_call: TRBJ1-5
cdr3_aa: CASRRFNQPQHF
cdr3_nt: TGTGCCAGCCGGAGATTCAATCAGCCCCAGCATTTT

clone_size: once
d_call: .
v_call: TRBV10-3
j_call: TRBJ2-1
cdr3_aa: CATRVGADNNEQFF
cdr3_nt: TGTGCCACAAGGGTGGGGGCGGATAACAATGAGCAGTTCTTC

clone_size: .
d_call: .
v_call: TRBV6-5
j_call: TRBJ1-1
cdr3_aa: CASSFGQFVNTEAFF
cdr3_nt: TGTGCCAGCAGTTTTGGACAGTTTGTGAACACTGAAGCTTTCTTT

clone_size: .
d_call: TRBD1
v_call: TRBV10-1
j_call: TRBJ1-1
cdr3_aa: CASSALDRNRRGSEAFF
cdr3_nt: TGCGCCAGCAGTGCGTTGGACAGGAACAGGAGAGGGAGTGAAGCTTTCTTT